This T cell receptor beta chain was sequenced during a study of beta chain features in type 1 diabetes. Study details: The examined sorted cells totaled fewer than 140 million across samples.

In the case of this clone: The antigen remains undetermined.

General observations from the study: Type 1 diabetes patients had moderately but significantly shorter TCRB CDR3s in all four CD4+ subsets.

Trimming stripped 1 base from V and 7 bases from J, with 14 bases between. The CDR3 extends over 15 amino acids. CDR1 is LGHNA, CDR2 YSLEER, per germline. On average, the one heparinised blood draw given by each donor was roughly 100 mL. Via the markers CD45RO/CCR7/CD25/CD127/CD95/CD27, stem cell-like memory, regulatory, central memory and naive CD4+ cells were sorted. All sorted populations exceeded 95% purity. The isolated RNA, all of it, was reverse transcribed, so expressed TCRB transcripts were what got sequenced. Assay: immunoSEQ multiplex PCR; the TCRdb copy retains only in-frame clones and omits some. The sample carries a few hundred thousand clones, about 14% recorded once.

The source is a woman aged 18-35 years with type 1 diabetes. The gene calls are TRBV4-3 and TRBJ2-1, with D perhaps TRBD2 (6 bases). What was sequenced was naive CD4+ T cells from blood. The CDR3 nucleotides are TGCGCCAGCAGCCAAGGGCCCGGGAGAAATAATGAGCAGTTCTTC. As protein: CASSQGPGRNNEQFF.